This TCR beta chain was identified during a study of OX40 agonist ivuxolimab in advanced cancers. The CDR3 length is 14 residues. Germline assignment: CDR1 KGHSH and CDR2 LQKENI. V was shortened by 4 bases and J by 1 base, with 9 bases between the two germline ends. TCRdb's table, derived via immunoSEQ multiplex PCR, lists solely in-frame clones and lacks some. Of approximately 88,000 clones in the sample, about 88% were seen once. The sample in question was CD4+ or CD8+ T cells sorted from blood, obtained in a trial of the OX40 agonist ivuxolimab. The clonotype was recovered from an adult with an advanced solid tumor such as melanoma, head and neck, liver or kidney cancer. The gene calls are TRBV18 and TRBJ2-3; no clear D gene. CDR3 region: CASSRVSGTDTQYF. CDR3 sequence (DNA): TGTGCCAGCTCACGAGTCTCGGGCACAGATACGCAGTATTTT.